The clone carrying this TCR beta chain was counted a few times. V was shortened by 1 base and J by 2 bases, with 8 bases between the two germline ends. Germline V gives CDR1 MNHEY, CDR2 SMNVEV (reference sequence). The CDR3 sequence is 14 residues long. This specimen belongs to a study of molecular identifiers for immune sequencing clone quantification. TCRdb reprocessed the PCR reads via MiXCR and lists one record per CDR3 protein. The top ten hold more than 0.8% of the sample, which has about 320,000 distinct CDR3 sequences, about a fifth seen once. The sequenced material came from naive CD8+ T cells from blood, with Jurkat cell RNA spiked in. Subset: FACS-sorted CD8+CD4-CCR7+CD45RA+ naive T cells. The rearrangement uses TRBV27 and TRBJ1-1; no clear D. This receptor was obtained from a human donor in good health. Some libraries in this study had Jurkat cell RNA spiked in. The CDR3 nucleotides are TGTGCCAGCAGTTTATATGCATCCAACACTGAAGCTTTCTTT. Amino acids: CASSLYASNTEAFF.